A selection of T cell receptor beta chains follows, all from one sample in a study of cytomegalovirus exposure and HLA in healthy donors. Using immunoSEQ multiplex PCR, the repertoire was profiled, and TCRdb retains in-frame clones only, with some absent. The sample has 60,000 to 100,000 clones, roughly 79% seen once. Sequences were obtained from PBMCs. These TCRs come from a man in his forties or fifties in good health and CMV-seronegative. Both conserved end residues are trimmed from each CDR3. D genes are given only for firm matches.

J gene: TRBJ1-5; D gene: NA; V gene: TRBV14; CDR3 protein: ASSQATGQPQH
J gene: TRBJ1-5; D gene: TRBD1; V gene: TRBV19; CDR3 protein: ASRTGTGSNQPQH
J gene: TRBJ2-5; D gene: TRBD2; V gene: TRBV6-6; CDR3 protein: ASRHPGGGETQY
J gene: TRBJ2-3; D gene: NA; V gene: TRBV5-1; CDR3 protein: ASSVGTGGSSTDTQY
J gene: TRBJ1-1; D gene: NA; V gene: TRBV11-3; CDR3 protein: ASSHRGNTEAF
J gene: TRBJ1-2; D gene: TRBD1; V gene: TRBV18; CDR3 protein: ASSPGTDSGYT
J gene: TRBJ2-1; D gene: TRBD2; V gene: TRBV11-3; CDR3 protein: ASSPAGGEQF
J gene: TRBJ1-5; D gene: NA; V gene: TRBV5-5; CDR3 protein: ASSLVDQPQH
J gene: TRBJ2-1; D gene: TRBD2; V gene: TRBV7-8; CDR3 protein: ASSFIIAGGKNEQF
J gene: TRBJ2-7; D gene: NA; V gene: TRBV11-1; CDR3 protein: ASSLAQATYEQY
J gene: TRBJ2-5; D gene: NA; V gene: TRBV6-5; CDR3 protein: ASSYWGRETQY
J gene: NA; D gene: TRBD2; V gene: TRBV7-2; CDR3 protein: ASSFSGKDEQY
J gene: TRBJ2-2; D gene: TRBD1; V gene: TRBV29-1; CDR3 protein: SVRNGTATGELF
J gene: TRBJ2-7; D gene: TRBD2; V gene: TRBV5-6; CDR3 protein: ASSLKPSGALAYEQY
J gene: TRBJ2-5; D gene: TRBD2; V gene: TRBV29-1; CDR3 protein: SVHSRGGTETQY
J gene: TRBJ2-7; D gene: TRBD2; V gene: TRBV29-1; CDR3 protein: SARTSGSHEQY